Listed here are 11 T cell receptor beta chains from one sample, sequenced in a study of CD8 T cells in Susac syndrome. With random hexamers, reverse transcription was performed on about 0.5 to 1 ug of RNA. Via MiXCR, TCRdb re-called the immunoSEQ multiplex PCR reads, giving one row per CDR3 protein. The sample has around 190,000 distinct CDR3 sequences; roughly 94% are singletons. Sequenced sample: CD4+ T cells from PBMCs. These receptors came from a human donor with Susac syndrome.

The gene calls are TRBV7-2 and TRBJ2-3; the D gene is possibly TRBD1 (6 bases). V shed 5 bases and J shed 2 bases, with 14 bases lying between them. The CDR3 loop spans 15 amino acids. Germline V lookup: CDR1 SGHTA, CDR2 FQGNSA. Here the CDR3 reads CASSLTGLDTDTQYF. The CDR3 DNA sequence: TGTGCCAGCAGCCTCACAGGGCTAGACACAGATACGCAGTATTTT.

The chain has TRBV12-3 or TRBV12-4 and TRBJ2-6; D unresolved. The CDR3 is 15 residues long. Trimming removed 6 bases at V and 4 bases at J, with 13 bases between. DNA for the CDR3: TGTGCCAGCAGCTCCCCTAAATCAGGGGCCAACGTCCTGACTTTC. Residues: CASSSPKSGANVLTF.

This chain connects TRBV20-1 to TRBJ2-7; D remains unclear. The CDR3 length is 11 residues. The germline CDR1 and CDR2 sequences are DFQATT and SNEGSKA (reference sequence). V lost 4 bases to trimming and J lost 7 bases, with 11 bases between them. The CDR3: CSATWGEEQYF. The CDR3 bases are TGCAGTGCTACATGGGGTGAGGAGCAGTACTTC.

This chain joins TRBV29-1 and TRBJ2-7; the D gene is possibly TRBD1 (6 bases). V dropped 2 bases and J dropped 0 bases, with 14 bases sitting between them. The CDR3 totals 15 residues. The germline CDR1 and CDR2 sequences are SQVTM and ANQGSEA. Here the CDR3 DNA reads TGCAGCGTTGAATTTACAGGACAGAGCTCCTACGAGCAGTACTTC. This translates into CSVEFTGQSSYEQYF.

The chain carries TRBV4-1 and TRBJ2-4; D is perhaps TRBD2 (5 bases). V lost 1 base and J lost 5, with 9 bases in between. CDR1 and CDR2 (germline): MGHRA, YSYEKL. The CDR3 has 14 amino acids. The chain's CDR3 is CASSQGGKENIQYF. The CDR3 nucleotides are TGCGCCAGCAGCCAAGGAGGGAAGGAAAACATTCAGTACTTC.

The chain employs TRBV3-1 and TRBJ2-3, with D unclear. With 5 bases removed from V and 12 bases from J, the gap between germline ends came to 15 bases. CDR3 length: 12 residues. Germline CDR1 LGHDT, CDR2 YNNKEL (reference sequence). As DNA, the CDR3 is TGTGCCAGCAGCTCCCGGACCCTCAGCCAGTATTTT. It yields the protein CASSSRTLSQYF.

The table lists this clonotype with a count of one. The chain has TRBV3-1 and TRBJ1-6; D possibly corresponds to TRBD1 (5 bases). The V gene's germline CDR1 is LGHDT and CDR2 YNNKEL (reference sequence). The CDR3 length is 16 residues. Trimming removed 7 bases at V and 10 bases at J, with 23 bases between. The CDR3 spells CASTLMGNWGVSPLHF. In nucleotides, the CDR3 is TGTGCCAGCACCCTAATGGGTAACTGGGGGGTGTCACCCCTCCACTTT. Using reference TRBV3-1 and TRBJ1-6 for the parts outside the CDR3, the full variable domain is DTAVSQTPKYLVTQMGNDKSIKCEQNLGHDTMYWYKQDSKKFLKIMFSYNNKELIINETVPNRFSPKSPDKAHLNLHINSLELGDSAVYFCASTLMGNWGVSPLHFGNGTRLTVT.

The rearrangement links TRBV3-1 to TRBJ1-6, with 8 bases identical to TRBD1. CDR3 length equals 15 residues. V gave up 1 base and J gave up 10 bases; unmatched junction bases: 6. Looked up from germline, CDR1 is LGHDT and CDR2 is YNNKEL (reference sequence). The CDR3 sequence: CASSQVWTGRSPLHF. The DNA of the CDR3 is TGTGCCAGCAGCCAAGTTTGGACAGGGAGGTCACCCCTCCACTTT.

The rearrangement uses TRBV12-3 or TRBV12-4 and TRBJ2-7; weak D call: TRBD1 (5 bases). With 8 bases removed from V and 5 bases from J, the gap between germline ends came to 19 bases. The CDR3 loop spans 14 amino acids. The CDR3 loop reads CASERSGMANEQYF. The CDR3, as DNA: TGTGCCAGCGAACGCTCAGGGATGGCCAACGAGCAGTACTTC.

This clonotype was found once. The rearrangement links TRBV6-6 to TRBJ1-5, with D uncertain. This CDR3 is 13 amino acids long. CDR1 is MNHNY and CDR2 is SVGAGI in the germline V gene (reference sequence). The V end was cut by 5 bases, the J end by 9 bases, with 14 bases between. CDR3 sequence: CASSNPVGWPQHF. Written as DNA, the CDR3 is TGTGCCAGCAGTAACCCGGTGGGATGGCCCCAGCATTTT.

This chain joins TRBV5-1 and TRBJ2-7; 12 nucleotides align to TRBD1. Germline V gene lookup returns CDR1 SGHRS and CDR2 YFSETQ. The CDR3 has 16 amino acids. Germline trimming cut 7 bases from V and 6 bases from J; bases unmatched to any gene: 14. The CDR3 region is CASGPTPGQGAAEQYF. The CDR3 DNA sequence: TGCGCCAGCGGCCCCACACCGGGACAGGGGGCGGCCGAGCAGTACTTC.